Below, 7 T cell receptor beta chains from the same sample are listed, as sequenced in a study of radiotherapy plus CTLA-4 blockade in lung cancer. Libraries were prepared by immunoSEQ multiplex PCR; TCRdb keeps only in-frame clonotypes and omits some of them. Of 100,000 to 150,000 clones detected, 70% to 90% appear once; the ten largest clones hold more than 6.5%. The sequenced sample was peripheral blood, obtained from a patient treated with radiotherapy plus ipilimumab. The receptors derive from a human donor with non-small cell lung cancer that progressed on radiotherapy plus ipilimumab.

The J gene is TRBJ1-1, the V gene TRBV30; D gene unclear. Germline lookup yields CDR1 GTSNPN and CDR2 SVGIG (reference sequence). V lost 2 bases to trimming and J lost 1 base, with 14 bases between them. The CDR3 contains 15 residues. The CDR3 sequence is CAWSWGSKGNTEAFF. DNA for the CDR3: TGTGCCTGGAGTTGGGGTTCGAAGGGGAACACTGAAGCTTTCTTT.

The CDR3 sequence is CASSLDDREFYGYTF. The CDR3, as DNA: TGTGCCAGCAGCTTAGATGACAGGGAGTTCTATGGCTACACCTTC. The chain uses TRBV11-2 and TRBJ1-2; 7 bases fit TRBD1. Germline V lookup: CDR1 SGHAT, CDR2 FQNNGV. The CDR3 runs to 15 residues. V lost 0 bases, J lost 4 bases, and 5 bases stayed unmatched. The full variable domain, rest sourced from reference TRBV11-2 and TRBJ1-2, is EAGVAQSPRYKIIEKRQSVAFWCNPISGHATLYWYQQILGQGPKLLIQFQNNGVVDDSQLPKDRFSAERLKGVDSTLKIQPAKLEDSAVYLCASSLDDREFYGYTFGSGTRLTVV.

The chain combines TRBV2 with TRBJ1-1; weak D call: TRBD1 (6 bases). The CDR3 length is 17 residues. Germline V lookup: CDR1 SNHLY, CDR2 FYNNEI. V was clipped by 0 bases and J by 5 bases, with 19 bases between them. In nucleotides, the CDR3 is TGTGCCAGCAGTGAAGCGTTCCCGGGGGGGCTTGGTACTGAAGCTTTCTTT. This codes for CASSEAFPGGLGTEAFF.

J is TRBJ2-6 and V is TRBV6-5; D remains ambiguous. The CDR3 spans 16 residues. V dropped 2 bases and J dropped 1 base, with 9 bases sitting between them. CDR1 is MNHEY, CDR2 SVGAGI, per germline. CDR3: CASSYAVPSGANVLTF. CDR3 nucleotide sequence: TGTGCCAGCAGTTACGCAGTTCCGTCTGGGGCCAACGTCCTGACTTTC.

This chain connects TRBV4-2 to TRBJ1-4, with TRBD1 matching 8 bases. The germline V gene encodes CDR1 LGHNA and CDR2 YNFKEQ. After removal of 7 bases from V and 0 bases from J, the junction contained 7 bases not matched to a gene. The length of the CDR3 is 16 residues. The chain's CDR3 is CASTWTGTATNEKLFF. CDR3 bases: TGTGCCAGCACTTGGACAGGGACCGCAACTAATGAAAAACTGTTTTTT.

The genes are TRBV11-3 and TRBJ2-2, with D hard to call. CDR3 length: 12 residues. Between the trimmed V and J ends, which lost 1 base and 5 bases, there was a span of 2 bases. Germline V gene lookup returns CDR1 SGHNT and CDR2 YENEEA. The CDR3: CASSLVTGELFF. The DNA of the CDR3 is TGTGCCAGCAGCTTAGTTACCGGGGAGCTGTTTTTT.

The chain carries TRBV18 and TRBJ2-5; no clear D gene. Gene TRBJ2-7 matches the end of the DNA better, so the J call may be wrong. The length of the CDR3 is 15 residues. The V gene's germline CDR1 is KGHSH and CDR2 LQKENI. As DNA, the CDR3 is TGTGCCAGCACTCGTGAGGCCCACATGGCTTACGAGCAGTACTTC. Residues: CASTREAHMAYEQYF.